This T cell receptor (beta chain) was sequenced for a study of T cell changes during pregnancy in multiple sclerosis. Here immunoSEQ multiplex PCR was the method, and the copy in TCRdb shows in-frame clones only, minus some. The sample consists of around 56,000 clones, approximately 86% of them appearing once. Germline V lookup: CDR1 SGHDT, CDR2 YYEEEE. This CDR3 is built from 14 residues. V lost 0 bases and J 3 bases, leaving 9 bases between the germline ends. The sequence derives from a female donor with multiple sclerosis, enrolled in a pregnancy study. The specimen comprised CD4+ T cells from peripheral blood mononuclear cells, sampled in the third trimester of pregnancy. J is TRBJ1-1 and V is TRBV5-6; a possible D gene is TRBD1 (5 bases). The chain's CDR3 is CASSLGAGDTEAFF. Written as DNA, the CDR3 is TGTGCCAGCAGCTTGGGTGCGGGGGACACTGAAGCTTTCTTT. Combining the CDR3 with reference TRBV5-6 and TRBJ1-1 gives the whole variable domain DAGVTQSPTHLIKTRGQQVTLRCSPKSGHDTVSWYQQALGQGPQFIFQYYEEEERQRGNFPDRFSGHQFPNYSSELNVNALLLGDSALYLCASSLGAGDTEAFFGQGTRLTVV.